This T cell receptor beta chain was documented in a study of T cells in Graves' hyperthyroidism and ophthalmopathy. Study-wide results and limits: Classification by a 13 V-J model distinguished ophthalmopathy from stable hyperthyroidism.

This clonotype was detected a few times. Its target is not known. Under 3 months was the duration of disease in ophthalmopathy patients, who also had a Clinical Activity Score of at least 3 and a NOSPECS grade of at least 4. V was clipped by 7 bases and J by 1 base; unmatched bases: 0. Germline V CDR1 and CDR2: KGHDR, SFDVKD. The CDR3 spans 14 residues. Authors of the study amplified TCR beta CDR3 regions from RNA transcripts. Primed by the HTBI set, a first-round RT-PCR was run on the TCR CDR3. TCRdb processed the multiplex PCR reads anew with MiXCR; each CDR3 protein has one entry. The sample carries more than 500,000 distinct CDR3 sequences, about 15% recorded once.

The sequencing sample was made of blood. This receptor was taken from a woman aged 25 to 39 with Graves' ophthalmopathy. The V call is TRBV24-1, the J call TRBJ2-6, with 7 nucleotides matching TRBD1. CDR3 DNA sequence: TGTGCCACCAGACAGGGGTCTGGGGCCAACGTCCTGACTTTC. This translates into CATRQGSGANVLTF.